The TCR beta chain described here comes from a study of control samples from healthy donors and cancer patients. V was pared by 3 bases and J by 7 bases, with 13 bases between. The CDR3 is made up of 13 amino acids. CDR1 is SEHNR and CDR2 is FQNEAQ in the germline V gene (reference sequence). The method was immunoSEQ multiplex PCR; TCRdb's version includes in-frame clones alone and lacks a portion of them. The repertoire includes 390,000 or so clones, around 90% of them detected once, and about 6.3% sits in the top ten. This clone has only one observation. This sequence originates from a man in his forties or fifties with head and neck cancer. Sequences were obtained from PBMCs. The chain links TRBV7-9 to TRBJ2-7; a weak D match, TRBD2 (6 bases). The CDR3 reads CASSFGGGEEQYF. In nucleotides, the CDR3 is TGTGCCAGCAGCTTTGGAGGCGGGGAAGAGCAGTACTTC.